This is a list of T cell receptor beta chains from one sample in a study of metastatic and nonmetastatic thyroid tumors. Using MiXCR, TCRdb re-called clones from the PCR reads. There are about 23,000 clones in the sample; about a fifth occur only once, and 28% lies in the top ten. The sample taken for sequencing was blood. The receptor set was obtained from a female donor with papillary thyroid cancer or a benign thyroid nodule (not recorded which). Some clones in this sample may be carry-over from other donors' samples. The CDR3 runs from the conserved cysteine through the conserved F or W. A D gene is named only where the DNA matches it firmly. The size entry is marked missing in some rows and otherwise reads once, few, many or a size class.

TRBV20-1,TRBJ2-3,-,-,TGCAGTGCTAGAGAAATGACTAGTTGGACAGATACGCAGTATTTT,CSAREMTSWTDTQYF
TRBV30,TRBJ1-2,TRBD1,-,TGTGCCTGGAGCCGGACAGGGAGGGACTATGGCTACACCTTC,CAWSRTGRDYGYTF
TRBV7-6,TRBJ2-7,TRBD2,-,TGTGCCAGCAGCTTAGACGGGACTATAACCTACGAGCAGTACTTC,CASSLDGTITYEQYF
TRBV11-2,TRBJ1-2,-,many,TGTGCCAGCAGCTTAGGAGTAAGGACGTACTATGGCTACACCTTC,CASSLGVRTYYGYTF
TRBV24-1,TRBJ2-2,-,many,TGTGCCACTACACTCGGGGACATGGGGAACACCGGGGAGCTGTTTTTT,CATTLGDMGNTGELFF
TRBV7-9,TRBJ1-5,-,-,TGTGCCAGCAGCCTCGGTATTTCCGGCCAGCCCCAGCATTTT,CASSLGISGQPQHF
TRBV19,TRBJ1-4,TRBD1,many,TGTGCCAGTAAATCGGGACAGGGGGAGACGGAAAAACTGTTTTTT,CASKSGQGETEKLFF
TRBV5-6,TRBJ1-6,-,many,TGTGCCAGCAGCGTCTACGAGGTCCAACTGGGATCACCCCTCCACTTT,CASSVYEVQLGSPLHF
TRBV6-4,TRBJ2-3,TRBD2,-,TGTGCCAGCAGTGACAGCGGGAGCCCAGATACGCAGTATTTT,CASSDSGSPDTQYF
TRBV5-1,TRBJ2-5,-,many,TGCGCCAGCACAAACGCAGGGAAGGAGACCCAGTACTTC,CASTNAGKETQYF
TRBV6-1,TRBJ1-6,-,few,TGTGCCAGCGGTGAGAACCCGGACCATAATTCACCCCTCCACTTT,CASGENPDHNSPLHF
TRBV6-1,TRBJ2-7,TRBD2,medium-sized,TGTGCCAGCAGTCTCCGCGGGAGGGCCTCCTACGAGCAGTACTTC,CASSLRGRASYEQYF
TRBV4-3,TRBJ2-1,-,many,TGCGCCAGCAGCCAAGCCTATCTTGGGCTAGCTAACAATGAGCAGTTCTTC,CASSQAYLGLANNEQFF
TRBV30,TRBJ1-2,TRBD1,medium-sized,TGTGCCTGGAGCCACCAGCCGGGACAGGGGATCTATGGCTACACCTTC,CAWSHQPGQGIYGYTF
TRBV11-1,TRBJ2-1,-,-,TGTGCCAGCAGCTTAGGGGACCATTACAATGAGCAGTTCTTC,CASSLGDHYNEQFF
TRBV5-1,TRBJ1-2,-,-,TGCGCCAGCAGGGAGGTAACAGGGTTGAAGAATGGCTACACCTTC,CASREVTGLKNGYTF
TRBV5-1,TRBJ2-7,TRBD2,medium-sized,TGCGCCAGCAGCACCAATCTAGCGGGAGTGCGCGAGCAGTACTTC,CASSTNLAGVREQYF
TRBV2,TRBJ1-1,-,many,TGTGCCAGCGAAGTCGCTGGGGAAACTGAAGCTTTCTTT,CASEVAGETEAFF
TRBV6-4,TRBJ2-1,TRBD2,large,TGTGCCAGCAGCGGGGGGTCCTACAATGAGCAGTTCTTC,CASSGGSYNEQFF
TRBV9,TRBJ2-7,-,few,TGTGCCAGCAGCTTACAGGAGCAGTACTTC,CASSLQEQYF
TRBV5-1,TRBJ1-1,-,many,TGCGCCAGCAGCTTGGGGGGCCGCACTGAAGCTTTCTTT,CASSLGGRTEAFF
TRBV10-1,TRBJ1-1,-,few,TGCGCCAGCAGTGAGTCAGTGGACAATAGGAACACTGAAGCTTTCTTT,CASSESVDNRNTEAFF
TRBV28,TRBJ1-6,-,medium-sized,TGTGCCAGCAGCCGCCGGGTCCCCCTCCACTTT,CASSRRVPLHF
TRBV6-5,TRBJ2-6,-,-,TGTGTCAGCAGTTACTCCGGAAAGGCCCAATCCGGGGCCAACGTCCTGACTTTC,CVSSYSGKAQSGANVLTF
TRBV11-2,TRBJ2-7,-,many,TGTGCCAGCAGCCGTCAAGGGCAGGAGCAGTACTTC,CASSRQGQEQYF
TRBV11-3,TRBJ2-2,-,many,TGTGCCAGCAGCTTAGTGGCGCCTAGCCCAAACACCGGGGAGCTGTTTTTT,CASSLVAPSPNTGELFF
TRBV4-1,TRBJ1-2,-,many,TGCGCCAGCAGCCAAGATCTCTCCTATGGCTACACCTTC,CASSQDLSYGYTF
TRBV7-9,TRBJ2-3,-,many,TGTGCCAGCAGCTTCCCAGGGACAGATACGCAGTATTTT,CASSFPGTDTQYF
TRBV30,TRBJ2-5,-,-,TGTGCCTGGAGTGACTCCAATTCCAATTACTTC,CAWSDSNSNYF
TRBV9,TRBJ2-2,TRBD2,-,TGTGCCAGCAGTTCATGCCAGGGAGGGTCCCCCGGGGAGCTGTTTTTT,CASSSCQGGSPGELFF
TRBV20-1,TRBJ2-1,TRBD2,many,TGCAGTGCTATTAGCGGGAAGGCAAATGAGCAGTTCTTC,CSAISGKANEQFF